These T cell receptor beta chains were read from a single sample in a study of blood T cell repertoires in COVID-19. Some clones are missing from TCRdb's copy, which holds only in-frame ones; the method was immunoSEQ multiplex PCR. The sample gives about 110,000 clones, approximately 80% of which show up once; more than 15% is in the top ten. What was sequenced was peripheral blood. The source is a woman in her sixties or seventies with acute or convalescent COVID-19. Both conserved end residues are part of each CDR3. The order of the fields is J gene, V gene, clone size, D gene, CDR3 DNA, CDR3 protein. D genes are given only for firm matches. Size values are once, few and many counts, or a class for expanded clones, and some rows have none.

j_call: TRBJ1-2
v_call: TRBV12-3/TRBV12-4
clone_size: NA
d_call: NA
cdr3_nt: TGTGCCAGCAGCCTTCCGGGTCTCTATGGCTACACCTTC
cdr3_aa: CASSLPGLYGYTF

j_call: TRBJ1-2
v_call: TRBV4-3
clone_size: NA
d_call: NA
cdr3_nt: TGCGCCAGCAGCCAGGGGGTTGCGGGGCCCTATGGCTACACCTTC
cdr3_aa: CASSQGVAGPYGYTF

j_call: TRBJ1-2
v_call: TRBV2
clone_size: NA
d_call: NA
cdr3_nt: TGTGCCAGCAGGGAGAGAGGGGAGGACTATGGCTACACCTTC
cdr3_aa: CASRERGEDYGYTF

j_call: TRBJ1-3
v_call: TRBV19
clone_size: NA
d_call: TRBD1
cdr3_nt: TGTGCCAGTAGTATGACAGGGCCCGCAAACACCATATATTTT
cdr3_aa: CASSMTGPANTIYF

j_call: TRBJ1-2
v_call: TRBV9
clone_size: NA
d_call: NA
cdr3_nt: TGTGCCAGCAGCGAAGGACAGAACTATGGCTACACCTTC
cdr3_aa: CASSEGQNYGYTF

j_call: TRBJ2-7
v_call: TRBV11-2
clone_size: NA
d_call: NA
cdr3_nt: TGTGCCAGCAGCTTAGGGCAGGGTAGGACCTACGAGCAGTACTTC
cdr3_aa: CASSLGQGRTYEQYF

j_call: TRBJ2-2
v_call: TRBV10-3
clone_size: NA
d_call: TRBD1
cdr3_nt: TGTGCCATCAAATCGGGACAGGGAGCCGGGGAGCTGTTTTTT
cdr3_aa: CAIKSGQGAGELFF

j_call: TRBJ2-7
v_call: TRBV27
clone_size: NA
d_call: TRBD1
cdr3_nt: TGTGCCAGCAGACGACAGGGGGCGTACGAGCAGTACTTC
cdr3_aa: CASRRQGAYEQYF

j_call: TRBJ2-3
v_call: TRBV9
clone_size: NA
d_call: NA
cdr3_nt: TGTGCCAGCAGCGTAGACGGAGATACGCAGTATTTT
cdr3_aa: CASSVDGDTQYF

j_call: TRBJ2-3
v_call: TRBV7-2
clone_size: NA
d_call: NA
cdr3_nt: TGTGCCAGCAGCTTTCAGGGGATTGATACGCAGTATTTT
cdr3_aa: CASSFQGIDTQYF

j_call: TRBJ1-2
v_call: TRBV23-1
clone_size: NA
d_call: NA
cdr3_nt: TGCGCCAGCAGCCTTATTTGGGGGGGAGCCTATGGCTACACCTTC
cdr3_aa: CASSLIWGGAYGYTF

j_call: TRBJ1-6
v_call: TRBV9
clone_size: once
d_call: NA
cdr3_nt: TGTGCCAGCAGCGTAGAAGCTCGGTGGCGAGGGCGGGCCGAACTTAGCTCCTATAATTCACCCCTCCACTTT
cdr3_aa: CASSVEARWRGRAELSSYNSPLHF

j_call: TRBJ1-1
v_call: TRBV6-2/TRBV6-3
clone_size: NA
d_call: TRBD1
cdr3_nt: TGTGCCAGCAGTTACCGACAGGGGATGGACACTGAAGCTTTCTTT
cdr3_aa: CASSYRQGMDTEAFF

j_call: TRBJ1-2
v_call: TRBV11-2
clone_size: NA
d_call: NA
cdr3_nt: TGTGCCAGCAGGGCCCCTTTTTCCGGGATAGGCTATGGCTACACCTTC
cdr3_aa: CASRAPFSGIGYGYTF

j_call: TRBJ2-1
v_call: TRBV7-2
clone_size: NA
d_call: NA
cdr3_nt: TGTGCCAGCAGCTCCCGGTCCACCTACAATGAGCAGTTCTTC
cdr3_aa: CASSSRSTYNEQFF

j_call: TRBJ1-4
v_call: TRBV4-1
clone_size: NA
d_call: NA
cdr3_nt: TGCGCCAGCAGCCAAAGGATCCTTTGGCAGGGAGGTGAAAAACTGTTTTTT
cdr3_aa: CASSQRILWQGGEKLFF

j_call: TRBJ2-3
v_call: TRBV28
clone_size: NA
d_call: TRBD1
cdr3_nt: TGTGCCAGCAGGGGTAACAGGGGGGCAGCAGATACGCAGTATTTT
cdr3_aa: CASRGNRGAADTQYF

j_call: TRBJ2-7
v_call: TRBV6-1
clone_size: once
d_call: NA
cdr3_nt: TGTGCCAGCAGTCAAGCTCAGGGTTATAAGCAGTACTTC
cdr3_aa: CASSQAQGYKQYF

j_call: TRBJ2-1
v_call: TRBV6-5
clone_size: NA
d_call: NA
cdr3_nt: TGTGCCAGCAGCTGGGGAGGGGGGCAGTTCTTC
cdr3_aa: CASSWGGGQFF

j_call: TRBJ2-7
v_call: TRBV3-1/TRBV3-2
clone_size: NA
d_call: NA
cdr3_nt: TGTGCCAGCAGCTCCCGAACGGGGGCCTACGAGCAGTACTTC
cdr3_aa: CASSSRTGAYEQYF

j_call: TRBJ1-6
v_call: TRBV5-1
clone_size: NA
d_call: TRBD1
cdr3_nt: TGCGCCAGCAGCTGGGGGACCGGGACAGCTAATTCACCCCTCCACTTT
cdr3_aa: CASSWGTGTANSPLHF

j_call: TRBJ1-1
v_call: TRBV29-1
clone_size: NA
d_call: NA
cdr3_nt: TGCAGCGTGGGCACAGCCGGGGGTACTGAAGCTTTCTTT
cdr3_aa: CSVGTAGGTEAFF

j_call: TRBJ2-3
v_call: TRBV5-1
clone_size: NA
d_call: NA
cdr3_nt: TGCGCCAGCAGCTTGGAGGCTAGTAGCACAGATACGCAGTATTTT
cdr3_aa: CASSLEASSTDTQYF

j_call: TRBJ2-7
v_call: TRBV3-1/TRBV3-2
clone_size: few
d_call: NA
cdr3_nt: TGTGCCAGCAGCCAAGAGGGAGGACGTAAGCAGTACTTC
cdr3_aa: CASSQEGGRKQYF

j_call: TRBJ2-1
v_call: TRBV27
clone_size: NA
d_call: TRBD1
cdr3_nt: TGTGCCAGCAGAGTTTTGGGACAGTATCATGGCAACAATGAGCAGTTCTTC
cdr3_aa: CASRVLGQYHGNNEQFF

j_call: TRBJ2-7
v_call: TRBV9
clone_size: NA
d_call: NA
cdr3_nt: TGTGCCAGCAGCAAGAGCTCCTACGAGCAGTACTTC
cdr3_aa: CASSKSSYEQYF

j_call: TRBJ1-2
v_call: TRBV25-1
clone_size: NA
d_call: TRBD1
cdr3_nt: TGTGCCAGCAGTACCGACAGGGGGCGTTTCGGTTTGAGCTACACCTTC
cdr3_aa: CASSTDRGRFGLSYTF

j_call: TRBJ1-1
v_call: TRBV11-3
clone_size: NA
d_call: NA
cdr3_nt: TGTGCCAGCAGCTTAAGGGGGAGTGAAGCTTTCTTT
cdr3_aa: CASSLRGSEAFF

j_call: TRBJ2-3
v_call: TRBV5-1
clone_size: once
d_call: NA
cdr3_nt: TGCGCCGCTAGCCCGACGGGGGTTACAGATACGCAGTATTTT
cdr3_aa: CAASPTGVTDTQYF

j_call: TRBJ1-1
v_call: TRBV5-1
clone_size: NA
d_call: TRBD1
cdr3_nt: TGCGCCAGCAGCATCCGGACAGGGGGGACTGAAGCTTTCTTT
cdr3_aa: CASSIRTGGTEAFF

j_call: TRBJ2-1
v_call: TRBV28
clone_size: NA
d_call: NA
cdr3_nt: TGTGCCAGCAGTTTAGGGGGGACCTACAATGAGCAGTTCTTC
cdr3_aa: CASSLGGTYNEQFF

j_call: TRBJ1-3
v_call: TRBV18
clone_size: NA
d_call: TRBD1
cdr3_nt: TGTGCCAGCTCACCTACAGGGGACGCCAGCTCTGGAAACACCATATATTTT
cdr3_aa: CASSPTGDASSGNTIYF

j_call: TRBJ1-5
v_call: TRBV6-6
clone_size: NA
d_call: NA
cdr3_nt: TGTGCCAGCACCAAGGAGAGTAATCAGCCCCAGCATTTT
cdr3_aa: CASTKESNQPQHF

j_call: TRBJ1-5
v_call: TRBV19
clone_size: NA
d_call: NA
cdr3_nt: TGTGCCAGTAGTATAGATCCCCAGGAGGGTAAACCCCAGCATTTT
cdr3_aa: CASSIDPQEGKPQHF

j_call: TRBJ1-3
v_call: TRBV28
clone_size: once
d_call: NA
cdr3_nt: TGTGCCAGCAGTTTAGGACAGCCGGGATCTGGAAACACCATATATTTT
cdr3_aa: CASSLGQPGSGNTIYF

j_call: TRBJ2-1
v_call: TRBV5-1
clone_size: NA
d_call: NA
cdr3_nt: TGCGCCAGCAGCTCGGGACTCGATCCCAATGAGCAGTTCTTC
cdr3_aa: CASSSGLDPNEQFF

j_call: TRBJ1-1
v_call: TRBV5-1
clone_size: NA
d_call: NA
cdr3_nt: TGCGCCAGCAGCTTGGTGGCGGGGTTTGGGTTGAACACTGAAGCTTTCTTT
cdr3_aa: CASSLVAGFGLNTEAFF

j_call: TRBJ2-7
v_call: TRBV7-9
clone_size: NA
d_call: NA
cdr3_nt: TGTGCCAGCAGCTTAGGTGTGGTTAGTGTTGGACAAGCCTACGAGCAGTACTTC
cdr3_aa: CASSLGVVSVGQAYEQYF